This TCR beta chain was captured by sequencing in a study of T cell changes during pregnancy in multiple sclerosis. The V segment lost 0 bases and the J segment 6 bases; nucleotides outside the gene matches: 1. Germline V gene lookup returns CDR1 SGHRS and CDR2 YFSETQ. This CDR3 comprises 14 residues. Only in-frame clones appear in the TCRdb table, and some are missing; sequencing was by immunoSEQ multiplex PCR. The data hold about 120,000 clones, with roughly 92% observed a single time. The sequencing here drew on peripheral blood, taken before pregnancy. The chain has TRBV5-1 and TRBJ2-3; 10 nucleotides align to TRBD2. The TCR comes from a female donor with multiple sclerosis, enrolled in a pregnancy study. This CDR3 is CASSLGGLADTQYF. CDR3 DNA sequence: TGCGCCAGCAGCTTGGGGGGACTAGCGGATACGCAGTATTTT.